This TCR beta chain was retrieved from a study of T cell repertoires in cytomegalovirus infection. Whole-study context: An indication of both CMV infection and matching HLA type came from public TCR beta signatures.

On this clonotype itself: What it binds is unknown.

Findings and limits, study-wide: There were HLA-C-restricted CMV-specific TCR beta clonotypes dominating the ex vivo response. Pooled public TCR beta family frequency picked out CMV carriers with the relevant HLA.

MiXCR was run by TCRdb on the reads, yielding one entry per CDR3 protein. The table records under 850,000 distinct CDR3 sequences, roughly 35% of them present only once. The source is a human donor in good health (CMV status not recorded). Some clones in this sample may be carry-over from other donors' samples. Sequencing was carried out using PBMCs.

The CDR3 DNA reads as TGTGCCAGCAGTTTAGGATACAGGACCGATCAGCCCCAGCATTTT. It codes for CASSLGYRTDQPQHF. The chain recombines TRBV27 with TRBJ1-5; the D gene is possibly TRBD1 (5 bases). Deletions cut 2 bases from V and 5 bases from J, with 13 bases between. The CDR3 has 15 amino acids. CDR1 and CDR2 from the germline V gene are MNHEY and SMNVEV (reference sequence).